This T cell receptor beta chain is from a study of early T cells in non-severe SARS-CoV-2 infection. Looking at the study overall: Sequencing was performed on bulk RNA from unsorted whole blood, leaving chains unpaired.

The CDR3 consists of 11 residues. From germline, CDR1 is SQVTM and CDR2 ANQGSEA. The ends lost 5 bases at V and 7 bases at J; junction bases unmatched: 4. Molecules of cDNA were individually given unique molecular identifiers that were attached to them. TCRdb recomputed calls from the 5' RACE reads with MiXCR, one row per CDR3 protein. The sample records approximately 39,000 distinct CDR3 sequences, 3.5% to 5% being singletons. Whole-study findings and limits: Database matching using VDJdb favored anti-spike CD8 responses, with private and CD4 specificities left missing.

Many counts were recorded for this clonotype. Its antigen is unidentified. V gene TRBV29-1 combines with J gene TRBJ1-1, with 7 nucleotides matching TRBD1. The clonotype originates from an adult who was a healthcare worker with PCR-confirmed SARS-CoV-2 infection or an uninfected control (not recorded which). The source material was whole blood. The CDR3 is CSVQGEIEAFF. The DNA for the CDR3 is TGCAGCGTTCAGGGGGAGATTGAAGCTTTCTTT.